This section outlines one TCR beta chain sequence together with its context. Its antigen remains unknown. The naive CD8 subset, CD45RO-negative cells positively selected for CCR7, excluded terminally differentiated effector memory CD45RA+ cells. This record comes from a study of shared clonotypes between healthy human individuals. Study outcomes and limitations: Generally, estimated richness proved larger in naive subsets than it did in memory subsets. Naive CD4 clonotypes were shared across several donors at about 5%.

The authors loaded 200 ng DNA, approximately 30,000 T cell genomes, into sorted-subset replicate PCRs. Some clones are missing from TCRdb's copy, which holds only in-frame ones; the method was immunoSEQ multiplex PCR. The profile shows around 2,000,000 clones, about 94% of them singletons. What was sequenced was naive CD8+ T cells sorted from blood. The origin of this receptor is a man between 18 and 35 years old in good health.

Here the CDR3 DNA reads TGTGCCAGCAGCTTCGAAGGAGAGACCCAGTACTTC. It codes for CASSFEGETQYF. The gene calls are TRBV7-8 and TRBJ2-5, with D unresolved. Germline-derived CDR1 and CDR2 are SGHVS and FQNEAQ. The CDR3 loop spans 12 amino acids. Trimming removed 3 bases at V and 4 bases at J, with 6 bases between.